The 20 T cell receptor beta chains in this list originate from one sample, sequenced in a study of cytomegalovirus exposure and HLA in healthy donors. In the PCR, 60 Vbeta and 13 Jbeta primers were used. The data were produced by immunoSEQ multiplex PCR, yet TCRdb's version contains in-frame clones alone and is incomplete. The sample includes approximately 110,000 clones, 75% of them seen just once. Sequences were obtained from PBMCs. All receptors derive from a man aged 35-49 years in good health and CMV-seronegative.

The chain links TRBV30 to TRBJ2-1, with D maybe TRBD2 (5 bases). In germline, CDR1 is GTSNPN, CDR2 SVGIG (reference sequence). V was trimmed by 1 base and J by 8 bases, leaving 15 bases between them. The length of the CDR3 is 14 residues. The CDR3 DNA reads TGTGCCTGGAGTGGAGCGGCTAGATACTATGAGCAGTTCTTC. This encodes CAWSGAARYYEQFF.

The chain combines TRBV28 with TRBJ1-3; D may be TRBD1 (5 bases). The CDR3 is made up of 14 amino acids. Trimming cost V 3 bases and J 0 bases, with 6 bases left between them. Germline CDR1 reads MDHEN; CDR2 reads SYDVKM. The DNA for the CDR3 is TGTGCCAGCAGTTTCAGGGACTCTGGAAACACCATATATTTT. Encoded protein: CASSFRDSGNTIYF. The complete variable domain, with remaining parts taken from reference TRBV28 and TRBJ1-3, reads DVKVTQSSRYLVKRTGEKVFLECVQDMDHENMFWYRQDPGLGLRLIYFSYDVKMKEKGDIPEGYSVSREKKERFSLILESASTNQTSMYLCASSFRDSGNTIYFGEGSWLTVV.

This clone was seen a single time. This chain joins TRBV6-5 and TRBJ2-7; 8 nucleotides agree with TRBD1. The length of the CDR3 is 14 residues. From germline, CDR1 is MNHEY and CDR2 SVGAGI. The V segment lost 5 bases and the J segment 4 bases; nucleotides outside the gene matches: 7. CDR3 amino acids: CASSPRDRRYEQYF. CDR3 DNA: TGTGCCAGCAGTCCCCGGGACAGGAGGTACGAGCAGTACTTC.

The chain is built from TRBV18 and TRBJ2-7; tentatively, D is TRBD2 (6 bases). The germline V gene encodes CDR1 KGHSH and CDR2 LQKENI. CDR3 length: 15 residues. Trimming removed 5 bases at V and 2 bases at J, with 16 bases between. CDR3 nucleotides: TGTGCCAGCTCAGCAAAGATCGGGAGTCCCTACGAGCAGTACTTC. Its protein product is CASSAKIGSPYEQYF.

The chain combines TRBV4-1 with TRBJ1-6; D not certain. Germline V gene lookup returns CDR1 MGHRA and CDR2 YSYEKL. The CDR3 length is 15 residues. Between the trimmed V and J ends, which lost 6 bases and 7 bases, there was a span of 16 bases. The CDR3 loop reads CASRLEFERNSPLHF. CDR3 bases: TGCGCCAGCAGGTTGGAATTCGAGAGGAATTCACCCCTCCACTTT.

The chain is built from TRBV2 and TRBJ2-7, with 8 bases aligning to TRBD1. CDR1 SNHLY and CDR2 FYNNEI come from the germline V gene. There are 14 residues in the CDR3. V lost 5 bases and J lost 9; bases outside the gene matches: 12. For the CDR3, the DNA is TGTGCCAGCAGTCAAACCGGGACAGGACCTGGGCAGTACTTC. This codes for CASSQTGTGPGQYF.

As regards this clone: This same CDR3 is encoded by further DNA sequences in the sample. The rearrangement joins TRBV5-6 to TRBJ2-7, with 7 bases lining up with TRBD1. Per the germline V gene, CDR1 is SGHDT and CDR2 is YYEEEE. The CDR3 totals 13 residues. Trimming cost V 5 bases and J 3 bases; bases outside gene matches: 5. This CDR3 is CASSRTGIYEQYF. The CDR3 DNA sequence: TGTGCCAGCAGTCGGACAGGAATCTACGAGCAGTACTTC.

The chain uses TRBV2 and TRBJ2-1, with D tentatively TRBD2 (6 bases). This CDR3 has 15 residues. V shed 8 bases and J shed 1 base, with 15 bases lying between them. Germline CDR1 reads SNHLY; CDR2 reads FYNNEI. CDR3 loop: CASHSTSSSYNEQFF. In DNA form, the CDR3 reads TGTGCCAGCCACTCTACTAGCAGTTCCTACAATGAGCAGTTCTTC.

This clone was seen only a few times. The V and J genes are TRBV6-5 and TRBJ1-6; D uncertain. CDR1 and CDR2 from the germline V gene are MNHEY and SVGAGI. The CDR3 is 15 amino acids. The V end was cut by 2 bases, the J end by 5 bases, with 10 bases between. CDR3 residues: CASSYQRVDNSPLHF. As DNA, the CDR3 is TGTGCCAGCAGTTACCAGAGGGTGGATAATTCACCCCTCCACTTT.

The chain is built from TRBV7-6 and TRBJ2-3, with D maybe TRBD1 (6 bases). The V end was cut by 5 bases, the J end by 7 bases, with 16 bases between. The CDR3 consists of 14 residues. Looked up from germline, CDR1 is SGHVS and CDR2 is FNYEAQ. The CDR3 DNA is TGTGCCAGCAGCCCTCCTAGGGGGTCTAATACGCAGTATTTT. This encodes CASSPPRGSNTQYF.

There are a few counts of this clone. This rearrangement joins TRBV15 to TRBJ2-6; D may be TRBD2 (5 bases). Germline CDR1 reads LNHNV; CDR2 reads YYDKDF (reference sequence). Trimming left V 4 bases short and J 1 base short, with 8 bases between. This CDR3 has 15 residues. As DNA, the CDR3 is TGTGCCACCAGCAAAGGAGGATCTGGGGCCAACGTCCTGACTTTC. Translated, it gives CATSKGGSGANVLTF.

The chain combines TRBV13 with TRBJ2-7, with 9 positions matching TRBD1. Germline values: CDR1 PRHDT, CDR2 FYEKMQ (reference sequence). This CDR3 is built from 15 residues. Losses at the gene ends were 5 bases for V and 1 base for J; bases not matched to a gene: 6. CDR3 amino acids: CASSRHGTGSYEQYF. As DNA, the CDR3 is TGTGCCAGCAGCCGCCACGGGACAGGGTCCTACGAGCAGTACTTC.

V is TRBV28 and J is TRBJ1-3; possibly TRBD1 for D (6 bases). This CDR3 has 16 residues. Trimming shortened V by 5 bases and J by 0 bases, and 14 bases separated the two germline ends. Germline assignment: CDR1 MDHEN and CDR2 SYDVKM. CDR3 sequence reads: CASSPTGTGSGNTIYF. CDR3 coding DNA: TGTGCCAGCAGTCCGACAGGTACCGGCTCTGGAAACACCATATATTTT.

This clone was recorded at least ten times. The DNA for the CDR3 is TGTGCCAGCAGTGGCCACAGGGACCCTGAAGCTTTCTTT. Its translation is CASSGHRDPEAFF. The chain couples TRBV6-5 to TRBJ1-1, with D perhaps matching TRBD1 (6 bases). V was cut by 5 bases and J by 6 bases, with 13 bases left in between. The CDR3 has 13 amino acids. CDR1 is MNHEY and CDR2 is SVGAGI in the germline V gene.

The gene calls are TRBV4-1 and TRBJ2-7; D is unresolved. CDR3 length: 14 amino acids. The V gene's germline CDR1 is MGHRA and CDR2 YSYEKL. The V end lost 3 bases, the J end lost 0 bases, and 9 bases lay between the germline ends. Here the CDR3 reads CASSQAESSYEQYF. CDR3 DNA sequence: TGCGCCAGCAGCCAGGCGGAAAGCTCCTACGAGCAGTACTTC.

The CDR3 nucleotides are TGTGCCAGCAGTGAAGACAGGGGGCCCCACGAGCAGTACTTC. Encoded protein: CASSEDRGPHEQYF. The chain employs TRBV6-1 and TRBJ2-7; 9 bases are a match to TRBD1. J lost 5 bases, V lost 1 base, and 3 bases had no gene match. CDR1 and CDR2 from the germline V gene are MNHNS and SASEGT. The CDR3 totals 14 residues.

In nucleotides, the CDR3 is TGTGCCAGCAGCCGAGGACGGGGGGCTCTGGGCGAGCAGTACTTC. As protein: CASSRGRGALGEQYF. The chain recombines TRBV11-3 with TRBJ2-7; D is perhaps TRBD2 (7 bases). This CDR3 is 15 amino acids long. V shed 5 bases and J shed 6 bases, with 20 bases lying between them. Germline lookup yields CDR1 SGHNT and CDR2 YENEEA.

The rearrangement joins TRBV4-1 to TRBJ2-4; the D gene is possibly TRBD1 (6 bases). Per the germline V gene, CDR1 is MGHRA and CDR2 is YSYEKL. Trimming shortened V by 6 bases and J by 2 bases, and 14 bases separated the two germline ends. This CDR3 spans 15 amino acids. CDR3 DNA sequence: TGCGCCAGCAGAGAACAGGGTAGGTCCAAAAACATTCAGTACTTC. As protein: CASREQGRSKNIQYF.

The chain carries TRBV7-9 and TRBJ2-7; 7 bases agree with TRBD1. From germline, CDR1 is SEHNR and CDR2 FQNEAQ (reference sequence). The CDR3 has 15 residues. V lost 5 bases, J lost 7 bases, and 14 bases stayed unmatched. The CDR3 here is CASSQDRQGLGEQYF. The CDR3 coding sequence is TGTGCCAGCAGCCAGGACAGGCAGGGGCTGGGGGAGCAGTACTTC.

This clone has just one count. The gene calls are TRBV21-1 and TRBJ2-7; TRBD2 is the table's D call, not checked against the DNA. TRBV21-1 is an annotated pseudogene. CDR3 length: 12 amino acids. The CDR3 loop reads CASSSGAYEQYF. The CDR3 nucleotides are TGTGCCAGCAGCAGTGGAGCCTACGAGCAGTACTTC.